This TCR beta chain was recorded in a study of T cell repertoires in ileal Crohn's disease (dated by TCRdb to between 2018 and 2021). Some background on the complete study: The median duration of disease was about 7.3 years, and at the time of surgery less than 40% of patients were active smokers. Surgery was performed for a complication in all patients, with stricturing disease in roughly 60% and penetrating disease in approximately 40%. About half of the patients received postoperative therapy: over nine received thiopurines and around 19 received anti-TNF agents. A prospective multicentre cohort supplied the 50 or so Crohn's disease patients whose TCR repertoires were analysed. The study was conducted in parallel with a multicentre cohort built to find predictors of early endoscopic recurrence after ileocolonic resection. Endoscopic postoperative recurrence was defined as a Rutgeerts score above i0. A total of around 170 mucosal samples from around 57 patients were sequenced, collected from several sites on the surgical specimen as well as at postoperative endoscopy. The investigation overall reported the following: Compared with CD4 T cells, sorted CD8 T cells held more high-frequency clones, which suggests that the mucosal expansions were mostly CD8. Mucosal CD4 and CD8 T cells were sorted and sequenced only in a subgroup of patients, the size of which was not stated. Higher high-frequency clone percentages at surgery were associated with endoscopic recurrence; all patients with clonality above 26.8% (18/57) had recurrence. Patients who were active smokers at surgery had a significantly higher proportion of clonal expansions than non-smokers (around 26% vs 18%, p=0.02).

At the junction V is shortened by 5 bases and J by 3 bases; bases outside the gene matches: 7. CDR1 and CDR2, per the germline V gene (reference sequence), are LNHDA and SQIVND. Reading from cysteine to phenylalanine, the CDR3 counts 15 amino acids. The retained sequence is limited to the CDR3, 45 bases, with the frame set at the first base. For commercial TCRB immunosequencing, about 500 nanograms of biopsy DNA were submitted for each sample. Adaptive Biotechnology amplified the CDR3 regions from genomic DNA with a two-step multiplex PCR designed to control amplification bias. In the first PCR, primers covered every V and J gene segment, and in the second PCR, barcodes and Illumina adapters were added. An Illumina instrument was used to sequence the CDR3 libraries. On the study's bioinformatics: The analysis used both the pipelines supplied by the vendor and custom analysis of the raw data in R/Bioconductor with R version 3.3.0. Clonality, which ranges from 0 to 1, was calculated as the inverse of the normalised Shannon entropy across all productive clones. The repertoire share taken up by the top 100 clones defined high-frequency clones, and only clones that passed a 95% confidence test were kept. Overlap between samples was measured with the Morisita-Horn index, while repertoire diversity was measured with the Simpson index. In TCRdb, the immuneACCESS table is reduced to in-frame sequences with V and J assigned. These tables do not hold every clone; where another copy was compared, an unresolved V gene accounts for under half, and the others remain unexplained. The V and J calls and clone size come from that table; D and trimming were worked out from the DNA. The sample table shows thousands of clones, and approximately 80% are seen once. The leading ten clones occupy less than 5% of the sample.

With respect to this clone: It has no known antigen specificity. One base away there is no much larger clone; base qualities are not given.

Adults with ileal or ileocolonic Crohn's disease and an indication for ileocolonic resection were eligible for inclusion. Whole ileal mucosal biopsies were kept frozen at -80 degrees C prior to DNA extraction. Genomic DNA was isolated from frozen whole biopsies using a TRizol-based method, and the DNA was quantified with a NanoDrop 2000 spectrophotometer. Sequenced input: ileal tissue. The chain joins TRBV19 to TRBJ2-7, with 10 bases in between that match TRBD1. This TCR derives from an adult with Crohn's disease. The CDR3 reads CASSPRQGAIYEQYF. Read as DNA, the sequence is TGTGCCAGTAGTCCCCGACAGGGGGCGATCTACGAGCAGTACTTC.